This T cell receptor (beta chain) derives from a study of blood T cell repertoires in COVID-19. Across the whole study: PBMCs, B-cell-depleted T cells, or T cells provided the cDNA or gDNA that made up the material.

The junction had 6 bases not matched to a gene; V was cut back by 3 bases and J by 2 bases. CDR1 and CDR2 from the germline V gene are LNHDA and SQIVND (reference sequence). This CDR3 comprises 15 residues. This clone showed up just once. Data came from immunoSEQ multiplex PCR; TCRdb stores just in-frame clones and leaves some out. This sample has fewer than 100,000 clones; 88% occur once, and the top ten carry under 55%. This clonotype was obtained from a human donor in a cohort sampled during active COVID-19. The V gene is TRBV19, the J gene TRBJ1-2, with 7 positions matching TRBD1. Sequenced material: peripheral blood. CDR3 DNA sequence: TGTGCCAGTAGTATCGAGGACAGGTGGAACTATGGCTACACCTTC. Translating gives CASSIEDRWNYGYTF. Drawing the rest from reference TRBV19 and TRBJ1-2, the complete variable domain is DGGITQSPKYLFRKEGQNVTLSCEQNLNHDAMYWYRQDPGQGLRLIYYSQIVNDFQKGDIAEGYSVSREKKESFPLTVTSAQKNPTAFYLCASSIEDRWNYGYTFGSGTRLTVV.